This TCR beta chain is from a study of blood T cells in healthy people across ages. Notes on the study in general: TCR beta diversity, measured per million T cells, fell in a roughly linear way with age.

A J-beta primer mix and a sample-barcoded 5' primer were used in a second PCR of about 7 to 11 cycles. From the 5' RACE reads, TCRdb called clonotypes with MiXCR, one entry per CDR3 protein. This table has about 1.6 million distinct CDR3 sequences, roughly 32% appearing once. Trimming at V came to 5 bases and at J to 5 bases, leaving 5 bases not matched to a gene. This CDR3 is built from 12 residues. Germline CDR1 reads SQVTM; CDR2 reads ANQGSEA. The table lists this clonotype with many counts. Its antigen remains unknown. The TCR was taken from a woman under 40 in good health. The V gene is TRBV29-1, the J gene TRBJ2-5; TRBD2 matches 7 bases. The sample consisted of blood. The CDR3 DNA follows: TGCAGCGTTTGGGAGGGTTCGGAGACCCAGTACTTC. Its translation is CSVWEGSETQYF.